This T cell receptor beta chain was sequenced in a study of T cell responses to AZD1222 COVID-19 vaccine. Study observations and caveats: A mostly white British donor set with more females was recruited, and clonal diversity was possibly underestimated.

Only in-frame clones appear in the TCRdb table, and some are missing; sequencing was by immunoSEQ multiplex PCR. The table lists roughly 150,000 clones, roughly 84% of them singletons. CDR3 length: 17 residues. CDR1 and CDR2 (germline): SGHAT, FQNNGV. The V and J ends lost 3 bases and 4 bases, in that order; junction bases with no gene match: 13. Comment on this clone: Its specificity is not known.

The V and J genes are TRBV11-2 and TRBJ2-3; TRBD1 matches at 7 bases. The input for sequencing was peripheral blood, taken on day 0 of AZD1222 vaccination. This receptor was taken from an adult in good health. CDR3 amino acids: CASSFLTSGGFADTQYF. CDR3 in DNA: TGTGCCAGCAGCTTTCTGACCTCAGGGGGTTTCGCAGATACGCAGTATTTT.